This is a list of T cell receptor beta chains from one sample in a study of CD8+ T cells in alopecia areata. Using immunoSEQ multiplex PCR, the repertoire was profiled, and TCRdb retains in-frame clones only, with some absent. The data show about 92,000 clones, roughly two fifths seen once. The material sequenced was CD8+ T cells sorted from blood, taken at week 24, from a patient treated with tofacitinib. The receptor source for this set is a human donor with alopecia areata. Each CDR3 is given with its conserved first and last residue. Each record gives: J gene, D gene, V gene, clone size, CDR3 DNA, CDR3 protein. The D gene is left open where the match is weak. Clone size is given for some rows only: seen once, a few or many times, or a class if the clone is expanded.

J gene: TRBJ2-1; D gene: .; V gene: TRBV4-1; clone size: .; CDR3 DNA: TGCGCCAGCAGCCACGCCAGGGGGGGCCGGGTTGAGCAGTTCTTC; CDR3 protein: CASSHARGGRVEQFF
J gene: TRBJ2-5; D gene: TRBD2; V gene: TRBV9; clone size: .; CDR3 DNA: TGTGCCAGCAGCGGGGAGACTAGCGGAATAGAGACCCAGTACTTC; CDR3 protein: CASSGETSGIETQYF
J gene: TRBJ2-1; D gene: .; V gene: TRBV7-9; clone size: .; CDR3 DNA: TGTGCCAGCAGTACCGGGACTTTTGCCTACAATGAGCAGTTCTTC; CDR3 protein: CASSTGTFAYNEQFF
J gene: TRBJ2-3; D gene: .; V gene: TRBV9; clone size: few; CDR3 DNA: TGTGCCAGCAGCACCTCTTCTTCGGGGGCCGGAGACACAGATACGCAGTATTTT; CDR3 protein: CASSTSSSGAGDTDTQYF
J gene: TRBJ1-5; D gene: .; V gene: TRBV19; clone size: .; CDR3 DNA: TGTGCCAGCACCGGTAGCAATCAGCCCCAGCATTTT; CDR3 protein: CASTGSNQPQHF
J gene: TRBJ2-1; D gene: .; V gene: TRBV19; clone size: .; CDR3 DNA: TGTGCCAGTAGTTTCATAGTAGAAGGGAATGAGCAGTTCTTC; CDR3 protein: CASSFIVEGNEQFF
J gene: TRBJ2-7; D gene: .; V gene: TRBV7-9; clone size: .; CDR3 DNA: TGTGCCAGCAGCCCAGGTCCCTACGAGCAGTACTTC; CDR3 protein: CASSPGPYEQYF
J gene: TRBJ1-2; D gene: .; V gene: TRBV10-3; clone size: few; CDR3 DNA: TGTGCCATCAGCCAGGGCGCCTATGGCTACACCTTC; CDR3 protein: CAISQGAYGYTF
J gene: TRBJ2-1; D gene: TRBD2; V gene: TRBV5-1; clone size: medium-sized; CDR3 DNA: TGCGCCAGTAGCATAGCGGGATTGGGGAATGAGCAGTTCTTC; CDR3 protein: CASSIAGLGNEQFF
J gene: TRBJ1-1; D gene: TRBD1; V gene: TRBV11-2; clone size: .; CDR3 DNA: TGTGCCAGCAGTCCACAGGGGGGGGCTCTAATGAACACTGAAGCTTTCTTT; CDR3 protein: CASSPQGGALMNTEAFF
J gene: TRBJ2-2; D gene: TRBD2; V gene: TRBV7-3; clone size: few; CDR3 DNA: TGTGCCAGCAGCTCTAGCGGGAACACCGGGGAGCTGTTTTTT; CDR3 protein: CASSSSGNTGELFF
J gene: TRBJ2-7; D gene: .; V gene: TRBV27; clone size: .; CDR3 DNA: TGTGCCAGCACGTTACTCGGGACGGACGAGCAGTACTTC; CDR3 protein: CASTLLGTDEQYF
J gene: TRBJ2-6; D gene: .; V gene: TRBV4-3; clone size: .; CDR3 DNA: TGCGCCAGCAGCCAACGGGGGGCCAACGTCCTGACTTTC; CDR3 protein: CASSQRGANVLTF
J gene: TRBJ2-1; D gene: .; V gene: TRBV9; clone size: few; CDR3 DNA: TGTGCCAGCAGCAGAGGGACCGCCAATGAGCAGTTCTTC; CDR3 protein: CASSRGTANEQFF
J gene: TRBJ2-7; D gene: TRBD1; V gene: TRBV19; clone size: .; CDR3 DNA: TGTGCCAGTAGTTCCGGGACAGGGGGATACGAGCAGTACTTC; CDR3 protein: CASSSGTGGYEQYF
J gene: TRBJ1-1; D gene: .; V gene: TRBV7-8; clone size: few; CDR3 DNA: TGTGCCAGCAGCTTTTCCATCGGGGAAATTCGAACTGAAGCTTTCTTT; CDR3 protein: CASSFSIGEIRTEAFF
J gene: TRBJ2-1; D gene: .; V gene: TRBV25-1; clone size: .; CDR3 DNA: TGTGCCAGCAGCTCAATGAGTGAGCAGTTCTTC; CDR3 protein: CASSSMSEQFF
J gene: TRBJ2-3; D gene: TRBD2; V gene: TRBV2; clone size: .; CDR3 DNA: TGTGCCAGCAAATCTAGCGGGAGTAGCACAGATACGCAGTATTTT; CDR3 protein: CASKSSGSSTDTQYF
J gene: TRBJ1-1; D gene: .; V gene: TRBV29-1; clone size: .; CDR3 DNA: TGCAGCGGAGAAACAGGGTCCACTGAAGCTTTCTTT; CDR3 protein: CSGETGSTEAFF
J gene: TRBJ2-7; D gene: TRBD2; V gene: TRBV30; clone size: .; CDR3 DNA: TGTGCCTGGAGTGCATCGGGAGGTTATAGCGAGCAGTACTTC; CDR3 protein: CAWSASGGYSEQYF
J gene: TRBJ2-5; D gene: .; V gene: TRBV9; clone size: .; CDR3 DNA: TGTGCCAGCAGCGTAGAGGTCAGCGCGGTAGAGACCCAGTACTTC; CDR3 protein: CASSVEVSAVETQYF
J gene: TRBJ2-7; D gene: .; V gene: TRBV4-1; clone size: few; CDR3 DNA: TGCGCCAGCAGCCAAGATATTTCAGAAACCTCCTACGAGCAGTACTTC; CDR3 protein: CASSQDISETSYEQYF
J gene: TRBJ2-3; D gene: .; V gene: TRBV29-1; clone size: .; CDR3 DNA: TGCAGCGCCCGTACAGATACGCAGTATTTT; CDR3 protein: CSARTDTQYF
J gene: TRBJ1-4; D gene: TRBD1; V gene: TRBV4-1; clone size: .; CDR3 DNA: TGCGCCAGCAGCCAAGGACAGGGGGCAGGAGAAAAACTGTTTTTT; CDR3 protein: CASSQGQGAGEKLFF
J gene: TRBJ1-3; D gene: .; V gene: TRBV4-3; clone size: few; CDR3 DNA: TGCGCCAGCAGCCAAGCACGACAAGGAGGCGAACCCATATATTTT; CDR3 protein: CASSQARQGGEPIYF